Given below is one T cell receptor (beta chain) in context. TCR beta rearrangements were amplified from peripheral blood genomic DNA. This entry belongs to a study of T cell repertoires in aging, cancer and after chemotherapy. Study in general: Some 9.4 million TCR reads made up the full dataset.

The CDR3 sequence is 14 residues long. With 2 bases removed from V and 1 base from J, the gap between germline ends came to 8 bases. Per the germline V gene, CDR1 is MNHEY and CDR2 is SVGAGI. Multiplex touch-down PCR with TRB-A/B primers amplified rearranged V-D-J TRB sequences. In TCRdb, the multiplex PCR reads were re-called with MiXCR into one record per CDR3 protein. The data contain about 11,000 distinct CDR3 sequences, about 33% of them singletons. The sample taken for sequencing was blood. V gene TRBV6-5 combines with J gene TRBJ1-1; D uncertain. This TCR came from a human donor in good health. The donor label of this sample is uncertain. The CDR3 spells CASSYGLTNTEAFF. In DNA form, the CDR3 reads TGTGCCAGCAGTTACGGCCTTACGAACACTGAAGCTTTCTTT.